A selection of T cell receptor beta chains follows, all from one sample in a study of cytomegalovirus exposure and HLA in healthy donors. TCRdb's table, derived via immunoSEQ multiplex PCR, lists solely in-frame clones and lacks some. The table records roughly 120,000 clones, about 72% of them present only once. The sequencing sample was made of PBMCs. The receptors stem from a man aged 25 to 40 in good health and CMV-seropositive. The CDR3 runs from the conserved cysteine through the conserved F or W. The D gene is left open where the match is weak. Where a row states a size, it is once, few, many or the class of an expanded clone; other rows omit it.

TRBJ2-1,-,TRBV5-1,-,CASSPGQTNYNEQFF,TGCGCCAGCAGCCCCGGACAGACTAACTACAATGAGCAGTTCTTC
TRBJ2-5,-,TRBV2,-,CASSVVSAGKETQYF,TGTGCCAGCAGTGTTGTTTCAGCAGGGAAGGAGACCCAGTACTTC
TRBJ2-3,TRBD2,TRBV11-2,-,CASSLVSGRLTDTQYF,TGTGCCAGCAGCTTAGTCAGCGGGAGGTTGACAGATACGCAGTATTTT
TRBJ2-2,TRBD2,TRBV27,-,CASRSGTSTGELFF,TGTGCCAGTAGAAGCGGGACCTCCACCGGGGAGCTGTTTTTT
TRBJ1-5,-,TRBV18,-,CASSPPGGSDQPQHF,TGTGCCAGCTCCCCCCCAGGAGGGTCTGATCAGCCCCAGCATTTT
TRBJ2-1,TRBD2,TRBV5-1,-,CASSQAGGTYNEQFF,TGCGCCAGCAGCCAAGCGGGAGGGACCTACAATGAGCAGTTCTTC
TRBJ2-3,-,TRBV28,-,CASRQLSPSTDTQYF,TGTGCCAGCAGGCAACTTTCCCCCAGCACAGATACGCAGTATTTT
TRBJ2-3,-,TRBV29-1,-,CSVVRGTDTQYF,TGCAGCGTTGTGCGGGGTACCGATACGCAGTATTTT
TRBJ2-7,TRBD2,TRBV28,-,CASSLPGLASYEQYF,TGTGCCAGCAGCCTACCGGGACTAGCGTCCTACGAGCAGTACTTC
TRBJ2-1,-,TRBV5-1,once,CASSLSGANNEQFF,TGCGCCAGCAGCTTGTCTGGGGCTAACAATGAGCAGTTCTTC
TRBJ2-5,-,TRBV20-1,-,CSAGQWETQYF,TGCAGTGCCGGACAGTGGGAGACCCAGTACTTC
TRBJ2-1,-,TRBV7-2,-,CASSSVFNEQFF,TGTGCCAGCAGCTCCGTGTTCAATGAGCAGTTCTTC
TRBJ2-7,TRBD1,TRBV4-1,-,CASSRRDRDYEQYF,TGCGCCAGCAGCCGGAGGGACAGGGATTACGAGCAGTACTTC
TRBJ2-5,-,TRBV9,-,CASSGGGEQETQYF,TGTGCCAGCAGCGGTGGAGGGGAGCAAGAGACCCAGTACTTC
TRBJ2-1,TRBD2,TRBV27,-,CATREAGVFNEQFF,TGTGCCACCAGAGAAGCGGGAGTTTTCAATGAGCAGTTCTTC
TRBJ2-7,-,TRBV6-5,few,CASSYDGGYEQYF,TGTGCCAGCAGTTACGACGGGGGCTACGAGCAGTACTTC
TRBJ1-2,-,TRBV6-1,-,CASSAAASYGYTF,TGTGCCAGCAGTGCGGCGGCGAGCTATGGCTACACCTTC